This T cell receptor (beta chain) was sequenced during a study of blood T cell repertoires in COVID-19. About the research overall: Researchers got acute and convalescent COVID-19 samples from the United States, Italy and Spain. In each case, the material was cDNA or gDNA derived from T cells, B-cell-depleted T cells, or PBMCs.

Per the original data handling: Researchers report that nucleated cell counts were estimated from reference gene primer amplification. Measured with immunoSEQ multiplex PCR; TCRdb has only the in-frame clones, and not every one. The V and J calls and clone size are taken from that table; D and trimming were inferred from the DNA. Among roughly 66,000 clones listed, about 90% were seen once. This CDR3 contains 16 residues. The V segment lost 2 bases and the J segment 6 bases; nucleotides outside the gene matches: 4. Germline V lookup: CDR1 KGHSH, CDR2 LQKENI. This clonotype originated in a human donor in a cohort sampled during active COVID-19. This chain uses TRBV18 with TRBJ2-1, with 13 bases aligning to TRBD2. The sequenced sample was peripheral blood. CDR3 sequence (DNA): TGTGCCAGCTCACCATGGACTAGCGGGGGTCGCAATGAGCAGTTCTTC. Protein sequence: CASSPWTSGGRNEQFF.